The rows below give T cell receptor beta chains drawn from one sample of a study of CD8+CD57+ T cells in acquired aplastic anemia. Each CDR3 protein is one row after TCRdb ran MiXCR on the reads. The data hold approximately 170,000 distinct CDR3 sequences, with roughly 50% observed a single time. Sequencing was done on a sample of sorted CD4+, CD8+, or CD8+CD57+ T cells (not recorded which) from PBMCs. The receptors derive from a human donor with aplastic anemia. Each CDR3 is given with its conserved first and last residue. The order of the fields is D gene, J gene, V gene, clone size, CDR3 DNA, CDR3 protein. A D gene is named only where the DNA matches it firmly. Rows give clone size only sometimes, using once, few, many, or a class for an expanded clone.

>.|TRBJ1-2|TRBV15|.
TGTGCCACCAGCAGAGATCCCCAGGACCCCACCAACTATGGCTACACCTTC
CATSRDPQDPTNYGYTF
>.|TRBJ2-1|TRBV5-4|many
TGTGCCAGCAGCTTGGGGACAACTTATGAGCAGTTCTTC
CASSLGTTYEQFF
>.|TRBJ1-2|TRBV2|.
TGTGCCAGCAGTAGAACGGGAGGTGACGGCTACACCTTC
CASSRTGGDGYTF
>TRBD1|TRBJ1-2|TRBV2|.
TGTGCCAGCAGTGGACAGGGTCGTGGCCACACCTTC
CASSGQGRGHTF
>.|TRBJ2-7|TRBV2|.
TGTGCCAGCAGCCAGGGGTACCACGAGCAGTACTTC
CASSQGYHEQYF
>TRBD2|TRBJ2-1|TRBV14|.
TGTGCCAGCAGCCAATCCGGCCCATTAGCGGGAGGTGGTCTTCGGAATGAGCAGTTCTTC
CASSQSGPLAGGGLRNEQFF
>.|TRBJ2-7|TRBV5-4|.
TGTGCCAGCAGCTTGGGGGGTCGGGAGCAGTACTTC
CASSLGGREQYF
>TRBD1|TRBJ1-4|TRBV19|.
TGTGCCAGTAGCCTAGTCTCGGACAGGAATGAAAAACTGTTTTTT
CASSLVSDRNEKLFF
>.|TRBJ1-5|TRBV5-6|many
TGTGCCAGCAGCTTGGCCGGGGATCAGCCCCAGCATTTT
CASSLAGDQPQHF
>.|TRBJ2-2|TRBV7-2|.
TGTGCCAGCAGCTTAGATAACACCGGGGAGCTGTTTTTT
CASSLDNTGELFF
>TRBD1|TRBJ1-1|TRBV7-3|many
TGTGCCAGCAGCTCGGACAGGGGGGCTGAAGCTTTCTTT
CASSSDRGAEAFF
>.|TRBJ1-4|TRBV19|few
TGTGCCAGTAGTTCCAGGGATGAAAAACTGTTTTTT
CASSSRDEKLFF
>.|TRBJ1-1|TRBV2|few
TGTGCCAGCAGTGAACAGGGACACGCGAACACTGAAGCTTTCTTT
CASSEQGHANTEAFF
>.|TRBJ1-2|TRBV12-3/TRBV12-4|.
TGTGCCAGCAGTTACACAGTTGGAAACACCTTC
CASSYTVGNTF
>TRBD1|TRBJ1-4|TRBV25-1|.
TGTGCCAGCAGTGAATATGGGGACAGTAGTCAAAAACTGTCTTTT
CASSEYGDSSQKLSF
>.|TRBJ2-3|TRBV6-2/TRBV6-3|many
TGTGCCAGCAGTTACGGAGATACGCAGTATTTT
CASSYGDTQYF
>.|TRBJ2-7|TRBV9|.
TGTGCCAGCAGCGTGGGTATCGACGAATGGGGTGAGCAGTACTTC
CASSVGIDEWGEQYF
>TRBD1|TRBJ2-1|TRBV29-1|many
TGCAGCGTTGGGGACAGGGGTTCCTACAATGAGCAGTTCTTC
CSVGDRGSYNEQFF
>TRBD1|TRBJ2-3|TRBV19|many
TGTGCCAGTACCAGGGGGACCACAGATACGCAGTATTTT
CASTRGTTDTQYF
>TRBD1|TRBJ1-2|TRBV29-1|.
TGCAGCGTTCTCAATTTCGGACAGGGTGCTAACTATGGCTACACCTTC
CSVLNFGQGANYGYTF
>.|TRBJ2-7|TRBV20-1|many
TGCAGTGCTAGCCCTGGCAGGGGTAACGAGCAGTACTTC
CSASPGRGNEQYF
>.|TRBJ2-7|TRBV7-2|once
TGTGCCAGCAGCTGGGGGTTCTGGTACGAGCAGTACTTC
CASSWGFWYEQYF
>.|TRBJ2-3|TRBV20-1|.
TGCAGTTGTGGCGGGACCCTCACAGATACGCAGTATTTT
CSCGGTLTDTQYF
>TRBD2|TRBJ2-5|TRBV19|once
TGTGCCAGTAGAGGGGCTAGCGGGGCCCAAGAGACCCAGTACTTC
CASRGASGAQETQYF
>.|TRBJ1-5|TRBV24-1|.
TGTGCCACCAGTGCACAGGATAGCAATCAGCCCCAGCATTTT
CATSAQDSNQPQHF
>.|TRBJ1-5|TRBV7-8|.
TGCGCCAGCAGCTTCGCGAGGGACTATCAGCCCCAGCATTTT
CASSFARDYQPQHF